This TCR beta chain was captured in a study of blood T cell repertoires in COVID-19. Study-wide background: Italy, Spain and the United States were the sources of the convalescent and acute COVID-19 samples. The analysed material was cDNA or gDNA that came from T cells, B-cell-depleted T cells, or PBMCs.

The junction had 4 bases not matched to a gene; V was cut back by 3 bases and J by 5 bases. The CDR3 totals 15 residues. Germline CDR1 and CDR2: SGHTA and FQGNSA. As handled by the study authors: Reference gene primer amplification gave nucleated cell count estimates. TCRdb's copy holds only in-frame clones and misses some; the assay was immunoSEQ multiplex PCR. V, J and clone size are taken as reported in that table, and D and trimming were inferred from the DNA itself. The table shows roughly 300,000 clones, with roughly 80% occurring only once. It was during active infection that Seattle patients were enrolled and then longitudinally followed.

The sample was peripheral blood. This receptor was taken from a human donor with COVID-19, enrolled during active disease. The donor label of this sample is uncertain. The chain carries TRBV7-2 and TRBJ1-5; 10 bases map to TRBD1. This CDR3 reads CASSLDRGDDQPQHF. The CDR3 coding sequence is TGTGCCAGCAGCTTGGACAGGGGGGACGATCAGCCCCAGCATTTT.